This entry lists 11 T cell receptor beta chains sequenced from one sample in a study of T cell repertoires in cytomegalovirus infection. TCRdb reanalysed the reads using MiXCR and keeps one entry per CDR3 protein. The profile covers 300,000 to 400,000 distinct CDR3 sequences, with 15% to 20% appearing a single time and 8.7% taken by the ten largest. The sequenced material came from PBMCs. The source is a human donor in good health (CMV status not recorded). Some clones in this sample may be carry-over from other donors' samples.

This chain uses TRBV19 with TRBJ1-1, with unresolved D. The V gene's germline CDR1 is LNHDA and CDR2 SQIVND (reference sequence). V dropped 4 bases and J dropped 0 bases, with 9 bases sitting between them. The CDR3 has 14 amino acids. CDR3 amino acids: CASSNRWVNTEAFF. CDR3 coding DNA: TGTGCCAGTAGTAACCGGTGGGTGAACACTGAAGCTTTCTTT.

This clonotype occurred many times. V and J are TRBV7-2 and TRBJ2-7; no clear D gene. Germline V gene lookup returns CDR1 SGHTA and CDR2 FQGNSA. V was clipped by 1 base and J by 0 bases, with 7 bases between them. There are 14 residues in the CDR3. The CDR3 nucleotides read TGTGCCAGCAGCTTAGTCGCCAGCTCCTACGAGCAGTACTTC. It encodes CASSLVASSYEQYF.

This clonotype has at least ten counts. The gene calls are TRBV11-2 and TRBJ1-3; D unresolved. V was trimmed by 5 bases and J by 0 bases, leaving 11 bases between them. CDR1 and CDR2 from the germline V gene are SGHAT and FQNNGV. CDR3 size: 15 residues. The CDR3 loop is CASSPGILSGNTIYF. The CDR3 DNA reads TGTGCCAGCAGCCCCGGGATCCTCTCTGGAAACACCATATATTTT.

This chain links TRBV5-6 with TRBJ2-1; D call uncertain. CDR3 length: 18 residues. Trimming removed 4 bases at V and 7 bases at J, with 27 bases between. Per the germline V gene, CDR1 is SGHDT and CDR2 is YYEEEE. Written as DNA, the CDR3 is TGTGCCAGCAGCCGACCTTCGGCCCCCGTTCAGAAGACTAATGAGCAGTTCTTC. Translation gives CASSRPSAPVQKTNEQFF.

The table lists this clonotype with a few counts. The V call is TRBV6-1, the J call TRBJ2-7, with TRBD1 matching 7 bases. CDR1 is MNHNS and CDR2 is SASEGT in the germline V gene. This CDR3 has 15 residues. J was trimmed by 1 base and V by 5 bases; bases with no gene match: 8. CDR3: CASSITGEGSYEQYF. The CDR3 DNA reads TGTGCCAGCAGTATCACAGGGGAAGGGTCCTACGAGCAGTACTTC.

The chain links TRBV12-3 or TRBV12-4 to TRBJ2-2; D remains unclear. V was trimmed by 2 bases and J by 7 bases, leaving 14 bases between them. This CDR3 spans 15 amino acids. The DNA of the CDR3 is TGTGCCAGCAGTTTAAATTCGGCAGCAAACGGGGAGCTGTTTTTT. This gives the protein CASSLNSAANGELFF.

This clonotype was seen many times. The chain is built from TRBV7-2 and TRBJ2-3; TRBD1 agrees at 9 bases. This CDR3 contains 15 residues. Germline values: CDR1 SGHTA, CDR2 FQGNSA. With V trimmed by 5 bases and J by 1 base, 4 bases remained unmatched. This chain's CDR3 is CASSPQGARTDTQYF. The CDR3 DNA reads as TGTGCCAGCAGCCCACAGGGGGCCCGCACAGATACGCAGTATTTT.

There are a few counts of this clonotype. This sequence joins TRBV23-1 and TRBJ2-4; TRBD1 might be the D (5 bases). TRBV23-1 has ORF status, its function being uncertain. V was pared by 4 bases and J by 3 bases, with 16 bases between. This CDR3 is 16 amino acids long. CDR3 protein: CASSPKRQPDKNIQYF. The DNA of the CDR3 is TGCGCCAGCAGTCCTAAAAGACAGCCAGACAAAAACATTCAGTACTTC.

The table lists this clonotype with many counts. CDR3 residues: CASSISRNYGYTF. CDR3 nucleotide sequence: TGTGCCAGTAGTATTTCGCGGAACTATGGCTACACCTTC. This chain links TRBV19 with TRBJ1-2; no definite D call. The CDR3 spans 13 residues. Trimming took 3 bases from V and 2 from J, leaving 7 bases between them. Germline V gives CDR1 LNHDA, CDR2 SQIVND (reference sequence).

The CDR3 region has the DNA TGCAGTGCTAGGGCCCTTACTAGCACAGATACGCAGTATTTT. Translation: CSARALTSTDTQYF. The J gene is TRBJ2-3, the V gene TRBV20-1, with D hard to call. CDR1 DFQATT and CDR2 SNEGSKA come from the germline V gene (reference sequence). CDR3 length equals 14 residues. Trimming removed 3 bases from V and 0 bases from J, with 10 bases in between.

This clonotype was seen only a few times. V gene TRBV12-3 or TRBV12-4 combines with J gene TRBJ2-6; TRBD1 aligns across 7 bases. The V gene end was trimmed by 7 bases and the J gene end by 2 bases; junction bases not matched to a gene: 8. This CDR3 is built from 16 residues. The CDR3 DNA sequence: TGTGCCAGCAAGGGGGCCAGGGGTCCTGGGGCCAACGTCCTGACTTTC. It codes for CASKGARGPGANVLTF.